The T cell receptor beta chain under discussion was sequenced for a study of shared clonotypes between healthy human individuals. Study findings and constraints: It was expected that sequencing depth would affect clonotype sharing among donors.

This clone has only one observation. Antigen specificity is unknown. Assay: immunoSEQ multiplex PCR; the TCRdb copy retains only in-frame clones and omits some. The data contain around 1 million clones, 76% of them singletons. This CDR3 is 12 amino acids long. With 6 bases removed from V and 4 bases from J, the gap between germline ends came to 9 bases. From germline, CDR1 is WNHNN and CDR2 SYGVQD (reference sequence). This TCR came from a man younger than 30 in good health. The chain joins TRBV10-1 to TRBJ2-5; the D is unclear. The sample taken for sequencing was memory CD4+ T cells sorted from blood. The subset here: CD45RA-negative fraction. The CDR3 nucleotides are TGCGCCAGCAGCGACGGTCTAGAGACCCAGTACTTC. It specifies CASSDGLETQYF.